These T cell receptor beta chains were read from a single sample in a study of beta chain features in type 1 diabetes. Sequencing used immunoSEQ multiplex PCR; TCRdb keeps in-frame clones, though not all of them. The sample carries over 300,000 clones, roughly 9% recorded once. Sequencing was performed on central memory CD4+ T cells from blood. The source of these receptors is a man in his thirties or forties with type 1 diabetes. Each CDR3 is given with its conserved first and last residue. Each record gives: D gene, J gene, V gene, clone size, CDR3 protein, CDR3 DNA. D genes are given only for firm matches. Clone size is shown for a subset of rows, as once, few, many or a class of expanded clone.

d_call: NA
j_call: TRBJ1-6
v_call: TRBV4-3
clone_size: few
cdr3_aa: CASSRAAADNSPLHF
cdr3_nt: TGCGCCAGCAGCCGTGCGGCGGCCGATAATTCACCCCTCCACTTT

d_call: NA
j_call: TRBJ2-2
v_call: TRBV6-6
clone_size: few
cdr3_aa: CASTSTAGELFF
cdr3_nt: TGTGCCAGCACCTCCACAGCCGGGGAGCTGTTTTTT

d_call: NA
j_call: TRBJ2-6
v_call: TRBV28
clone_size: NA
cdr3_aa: CASSSGGANVLTF
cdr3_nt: TGTGCCAGCAGTTCGGGAGGGGCCAACGTCCTGACTTTC

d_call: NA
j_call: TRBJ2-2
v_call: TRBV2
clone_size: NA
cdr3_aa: CASKSRETGELFF
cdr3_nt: TGTGCCAGCAAATCCAGAGAAACCGGGGAGCTGTTTTTT

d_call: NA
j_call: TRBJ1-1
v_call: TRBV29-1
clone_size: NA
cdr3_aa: CSVERNTEAFF
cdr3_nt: TGCAGCGTTGAGAGGAACACTGAAGCTTTCTTT

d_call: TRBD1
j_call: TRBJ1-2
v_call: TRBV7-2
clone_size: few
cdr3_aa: CASSLNRDSYGYTF
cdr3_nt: TGTGCCAGCAGCCTCAATCGGGACAGCTATGGCTACACCTTC

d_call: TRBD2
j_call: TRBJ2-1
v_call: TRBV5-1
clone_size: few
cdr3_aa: CASSGTSDKNEQFF
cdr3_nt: TGCGCCAGCAGCGGGACTAGCGATAAGAATGAGCAGTTCTTC

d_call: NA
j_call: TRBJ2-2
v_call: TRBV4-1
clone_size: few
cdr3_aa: CASSQVDLFANTGELFF
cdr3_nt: TGCGCCAGCAGCCAGGTCGACTTGTTCGCGAACACCGGGGAGCTGTTTTTT

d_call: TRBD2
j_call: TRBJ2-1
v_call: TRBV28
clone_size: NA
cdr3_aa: CASSLDARGGHNEQFF
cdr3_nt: TGTGCCAGCAGTTTAGATGCGCGGGGGGGACACAATGAGCAGTTCTTC

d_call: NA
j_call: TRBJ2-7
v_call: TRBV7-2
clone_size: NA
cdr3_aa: CASSLGYGRSSYEQYF
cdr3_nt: TGTGCCAGCAGCTTAGGATATGGCCGGAGCTCCTACGAGCAGTACTTC

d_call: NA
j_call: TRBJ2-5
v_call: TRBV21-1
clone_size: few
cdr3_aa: CASSKVPQETQYF
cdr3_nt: TGTGCCAGCAGCAAAGTCCCCCAAGAGACCCAGTACTTC

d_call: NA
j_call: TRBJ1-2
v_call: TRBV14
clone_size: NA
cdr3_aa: CASSLWGGGGYTF
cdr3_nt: TGTGCCAGCAGCCTGTGGGGGGGAGGAGGCTACACCTTC

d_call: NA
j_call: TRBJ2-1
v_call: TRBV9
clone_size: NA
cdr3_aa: CASSVGQWGWDNEQFF
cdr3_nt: TGTGCCAGCAGCGTAGGTCAGTGGGGGTGGGACAATGAGCAGTTCTTC

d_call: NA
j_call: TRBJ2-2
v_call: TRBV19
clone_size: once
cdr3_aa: CASSLPTGAGDGELFF
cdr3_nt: TGTGCCAGTAGTCTACCCACCGGGGCCGGGGACGGGGAGCTGTTTTTT

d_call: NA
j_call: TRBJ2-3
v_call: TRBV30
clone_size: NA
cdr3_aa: CAWSVGLAGTDTQYF
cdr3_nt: TGTGCCTGGAGTGTTGGCCTAGCCGGCACAGATACGCAGTATTTT

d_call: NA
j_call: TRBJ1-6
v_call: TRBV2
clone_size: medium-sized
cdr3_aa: CATRAQRPNSPLHF
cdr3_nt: TGTGCCACTCGAGCGCAGCGGCCTAATTCACCCCTCCACTTT

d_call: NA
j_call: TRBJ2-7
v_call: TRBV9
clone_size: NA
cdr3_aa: CASSPSRSHFYEQYF
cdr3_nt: TGTGCCAGCAGCCCTAGTCGCAGCCACTTCTACGAGCAGTACTTC

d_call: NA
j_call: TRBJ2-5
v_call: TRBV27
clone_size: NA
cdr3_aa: CASSLLSRVQETQYF
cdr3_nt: TGTGCCAGCAGTTTATTGAGCAGGGTTCAAGAGACCCAGTACTTC

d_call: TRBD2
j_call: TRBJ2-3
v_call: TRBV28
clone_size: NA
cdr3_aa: CASSGAAGVTDTQYF
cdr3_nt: TGTGCCAGCAGTGGGGCAGCGGGGGTTACAGATACGCAGTATTTT

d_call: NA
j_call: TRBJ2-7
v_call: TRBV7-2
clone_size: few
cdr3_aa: CASSASSMAPYEQYF
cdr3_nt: TGTGCCAGCAGCGCGTCTAGCATGGCGCCCTACGAGCAGTACTTC

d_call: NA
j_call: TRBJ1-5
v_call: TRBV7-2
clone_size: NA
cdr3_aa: CASSSPDLNQPQHF
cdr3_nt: TGTGCCAGCAGCTCGCCCGATCTCAATCAGCCCCAGCATTTT

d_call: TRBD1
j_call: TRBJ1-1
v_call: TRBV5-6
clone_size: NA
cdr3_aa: CASSWGRGPGAFF
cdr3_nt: TGTGCCAGCAGCTGGGGCAGGGGGCCTGGGGCTTTCTTT

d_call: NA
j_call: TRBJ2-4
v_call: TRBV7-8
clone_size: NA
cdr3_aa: CASSLDQQYVKNIQYF
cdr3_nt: TGTGCCAGCAGCTTAGACCAACAGTATGTAAAAAACATTCAGTACTTC

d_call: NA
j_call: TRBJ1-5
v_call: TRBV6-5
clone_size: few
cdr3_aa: CASSNRDGLGQPQHF
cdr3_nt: TGTGCCAGCAGTAACCGGGACGGATTGGGTCAGCCCCAGCATTTT

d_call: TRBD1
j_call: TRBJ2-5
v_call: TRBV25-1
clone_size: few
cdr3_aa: CASNSGQSQETQYF
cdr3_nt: TGTGCCAGCAACTCGGGACAGTCCCAAGAGACCCAGTACTTC

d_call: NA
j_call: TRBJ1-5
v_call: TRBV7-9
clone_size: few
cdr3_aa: CASSANGQYQPQHF
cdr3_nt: TGTGCCAGCAGCGCGAATGGACAGTATCAGCCCCAGCATTTT

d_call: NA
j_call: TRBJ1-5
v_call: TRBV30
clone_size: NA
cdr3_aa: CAWSMRGNQPQHF
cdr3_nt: TGTGCCTGGAGCATGAGAGGCAATCAGCCCCAGCATTTT

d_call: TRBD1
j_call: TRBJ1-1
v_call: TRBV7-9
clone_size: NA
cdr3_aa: CASSSHRGLGDEAFF
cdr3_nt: TGTGCCAGCAGCTCCCACAGGGGGCTTGGGGATGAAGCTTTCTTT

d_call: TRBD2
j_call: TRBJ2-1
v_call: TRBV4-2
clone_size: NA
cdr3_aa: CASSQESGAGGNEQFF
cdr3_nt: TGTGCCAGCAGCCAAGAGAGCGGGGCCGGCGGCAATGAGCAGTTCTTC

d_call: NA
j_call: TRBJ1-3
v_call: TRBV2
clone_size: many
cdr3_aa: CASSEGRSGNTIYF
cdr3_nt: TGTGCCAGCAGTGAGGGCCGCTCTGGAAACACCATATATTTT

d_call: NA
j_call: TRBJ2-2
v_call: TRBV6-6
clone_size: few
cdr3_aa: CASIGVGGTGELFF
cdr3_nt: TGTGCCAGCATTGGGGTCGGGGGCACCGGGGAGCTGTTTTTT

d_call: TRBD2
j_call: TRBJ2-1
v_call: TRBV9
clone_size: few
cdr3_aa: CASSAGLGTTNEQFF
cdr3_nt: TGTGCCAGCAGCGCCGGGTTGGGGACTACAAATGAGCAGTTCTTC

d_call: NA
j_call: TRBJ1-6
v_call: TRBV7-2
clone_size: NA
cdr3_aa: CASSLRAEDSPLHF
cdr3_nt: TGTGCCAGCAGCTTAAGGGCGGAGGATTCACCCCTCCACTTT

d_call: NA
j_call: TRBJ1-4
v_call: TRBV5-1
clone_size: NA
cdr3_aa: CASSLATEEKLFF
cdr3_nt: TGCGCCAGCAGCTTGGCCACGGAAGAAAAACTGTTTTTT

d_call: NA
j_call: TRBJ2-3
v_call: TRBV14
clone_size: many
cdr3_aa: CASSPRATDTQYF
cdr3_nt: TGTGCCAGCAGCCCACGGGCGACAGATACGCAGTATTTT

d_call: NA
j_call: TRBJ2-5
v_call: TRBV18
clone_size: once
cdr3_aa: CASSEFQRGETQYF
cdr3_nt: TGTGCCAGCTCCGAGTTCCAGAGGGGGGAGACCCAGTACTTC

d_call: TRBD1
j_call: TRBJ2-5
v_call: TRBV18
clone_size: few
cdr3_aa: CASSPRDRVFQETQYF
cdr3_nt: TGTGCCAGCTCACCCCGGGACAGGGTCTTCCAAGAGACCCAGTACTTC

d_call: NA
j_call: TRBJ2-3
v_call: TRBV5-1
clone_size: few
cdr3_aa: CASSLGESYTQYF
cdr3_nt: TGCGCCAGCAGCTTGGGGGAGAGTTATACGCAGTATTTT

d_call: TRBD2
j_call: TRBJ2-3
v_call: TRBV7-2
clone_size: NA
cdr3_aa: CASSSLLGGGTDTQYF
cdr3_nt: TGTGCCAGCAGCTCCCTTTTGGGGGGGGGCACAGATACGCAGTATTTT

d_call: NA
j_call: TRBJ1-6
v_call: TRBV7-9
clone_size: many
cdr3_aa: CASSPPGQRNSPLHF
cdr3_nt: TGTGCCAGCAGCCCACCAGGACAGAGGAATTCACCCCTCCACTTT

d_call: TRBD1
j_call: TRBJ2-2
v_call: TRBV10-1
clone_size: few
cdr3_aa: CASSKGQGIHGELFF
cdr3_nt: TGCGCCAGCTCGAAGGGACAGGGAATCCACGGGGAGCTGTTTTTT

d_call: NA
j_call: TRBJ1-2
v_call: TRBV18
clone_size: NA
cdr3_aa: CASSKGAGVGGYTF
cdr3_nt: TGTGCCAGCTCAAAAGGAGCAGGGGTCGGAGGCTACACCTTC

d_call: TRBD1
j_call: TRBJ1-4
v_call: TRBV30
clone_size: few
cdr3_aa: CAWTGGDEKLFF
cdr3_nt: TGTGCCTGGACAGGGGGCGATGAAAAACTGTTTTTT

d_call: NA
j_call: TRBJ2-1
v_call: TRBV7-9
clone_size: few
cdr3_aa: CASSLDGIRGSYNEQFF
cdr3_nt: TGTGCCAGCAGCTTAGACGGGATACGGGGCTCCTACAATGAGCAGTTCTTC

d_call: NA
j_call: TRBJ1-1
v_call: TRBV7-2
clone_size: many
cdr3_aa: CASSRSARGFTEAFF
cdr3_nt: TGTGCCAGCAGCCGTTCCGCAAGGGGGTTCACTGAAGCTTTCTTT

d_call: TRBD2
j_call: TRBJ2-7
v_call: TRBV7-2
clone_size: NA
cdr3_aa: CASSAIAGVTYEQYF
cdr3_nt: TGTGCCAGCAGCGCTATAGCGGGGGTGACCTACGAGCAGTACTTC

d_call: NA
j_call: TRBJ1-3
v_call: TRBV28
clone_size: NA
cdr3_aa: CASSLRDRSGNTIYF
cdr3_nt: TGTGCCAGCAGTTTGCGGGACCGCTCTGGAAACACCATATATTTT

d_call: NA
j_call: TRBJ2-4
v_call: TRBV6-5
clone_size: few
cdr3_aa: CASRETEKNIQYF
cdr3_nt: TGTGCCAGCAGGGAGACGGAGAAAAACATTCAGTACTTC

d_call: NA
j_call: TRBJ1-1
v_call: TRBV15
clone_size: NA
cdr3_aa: CATSRDVGAVGTEAFF
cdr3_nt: TGTGCCACCAGCAGAGATGTGGGGGCAGTAGGCACTGAAGCTTTCTTT

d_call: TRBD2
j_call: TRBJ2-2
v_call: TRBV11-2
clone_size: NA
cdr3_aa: CASSPGLAGGWITGELFF
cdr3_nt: TGTGCCAGCAGCCCGGGACTAGCGGGGGGATGGATTACCGGGGAGCTGTTTTTT

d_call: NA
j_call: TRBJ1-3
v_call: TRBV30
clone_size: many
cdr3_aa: CAWQGNSGNTIYF
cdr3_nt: TGTGCCTGGCAAGGGAACTCTGGAAACACCATATATTTT

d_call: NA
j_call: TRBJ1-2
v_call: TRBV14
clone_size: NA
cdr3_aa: CASSRERGTPAYGYTF
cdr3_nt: TGTGCCAGCAGCCGCGAAAGGGGGACACCTGCCTATGGCTACACCTTC

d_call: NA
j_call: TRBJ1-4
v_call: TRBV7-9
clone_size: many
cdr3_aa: CASTVWNEKLFF
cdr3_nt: TGTGCCAGCACGGTCTGGAATGAAAAACTGTTTTTT

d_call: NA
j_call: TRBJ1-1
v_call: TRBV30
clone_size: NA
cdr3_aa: CAWSESRNTEAFF
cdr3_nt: TGTGCCTGGAGTGAGTCAAGGAACACTGAAGCTTTCTTT

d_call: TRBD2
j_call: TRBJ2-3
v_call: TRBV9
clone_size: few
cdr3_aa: CASSFLAGATDTQYF
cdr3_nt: TGTGCCAGCAGCTTTCTAGCGGGGGCCACAGATACGCAGTATTTT

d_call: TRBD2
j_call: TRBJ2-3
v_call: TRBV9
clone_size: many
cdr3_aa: CASSPGLAGGEDTQYF
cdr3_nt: TGTGCCAGCAGCCCGGGACTAGCGGGGGGTGAAGATACGCAGTATTTT

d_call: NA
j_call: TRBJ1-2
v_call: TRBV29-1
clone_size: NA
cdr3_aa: CSVEDVGPSGYTF
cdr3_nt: TGCAGCGTTGAAGATGTAGGACCCTCTGGCTACACCTTC

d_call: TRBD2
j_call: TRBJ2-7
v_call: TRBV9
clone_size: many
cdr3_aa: CASSDLAGSHEQYF
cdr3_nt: TGTGCCAGCAGCGACCTAGCGGGGTCCCACGAGCAGTACTTC

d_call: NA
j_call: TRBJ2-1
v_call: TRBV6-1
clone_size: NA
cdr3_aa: CASSDITGPNNEQFF
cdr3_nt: TGTGCCAGCAGTGATATTACGGGACCGAACAATGAGCAGTTCTTC